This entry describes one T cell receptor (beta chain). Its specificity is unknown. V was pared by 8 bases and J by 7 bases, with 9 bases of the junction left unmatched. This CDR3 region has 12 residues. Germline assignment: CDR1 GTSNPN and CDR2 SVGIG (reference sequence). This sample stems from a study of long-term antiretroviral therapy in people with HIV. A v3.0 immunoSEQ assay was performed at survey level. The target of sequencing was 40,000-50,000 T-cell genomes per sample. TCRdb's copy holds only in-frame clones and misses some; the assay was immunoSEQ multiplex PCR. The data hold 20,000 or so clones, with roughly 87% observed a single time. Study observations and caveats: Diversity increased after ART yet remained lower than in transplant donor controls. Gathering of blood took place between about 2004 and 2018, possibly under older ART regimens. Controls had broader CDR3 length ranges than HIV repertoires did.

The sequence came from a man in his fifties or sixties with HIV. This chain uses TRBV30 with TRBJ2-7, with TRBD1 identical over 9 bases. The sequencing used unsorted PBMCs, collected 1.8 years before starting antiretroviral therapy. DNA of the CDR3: TGTGCCGGCCGGGACAGGGTTTGGGAGCAGTACTTC. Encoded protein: CAGRDRVWEQYF.